Below, 21 T cell receptor beta chains from the same sample are listed, as sequenced in a study of T cell repertoires in cytomegalovirus infection. TCRdb re-derived calls from the reads in MiXCR, one entry per CDR3 protein. The sample records approximately 89,000 distinct CDR3 sequences, roughly 25% being singletons. These TCRs' antigens remain unknown. Material: CD8+ T cells from cultured PBMCs, obtained from culture after CMV antigen stimulation. These receptors were taken from a human donor in good health (CMV status not recorded). Some clones in this sample may be carry-over from other donors' samples.

Many counts were recorded for this clonotype. This chain links TRBV7-3 with TRBJ2-3, with no clear D. V was cut by 4 bases and J by 3 bases, with 11 bases left in between. Germline values: CDR1 SGHTA, CDR2 FQGTGA. The CDR3 has 14 residues. CDR3 loop: CASSSYKITDTQYF. The CDR3 DNA sequence: TGTGCCAGCAGCTCGTACAAAATAACAGATACGCAGTATTTT.

There are many counts of this clonotype. The chain carries TRBV7-9 and TRBJ2-3; 10 bases align to TRBD2. Germline CDR1 reads SEHNR; CDR2 reads FQNEAQ (reference sequence). The CDR3 is made up of 17 amino acids. V was clipped by 5 bases and J by 5 bases; unmatched bases: 13. The CDR3 spells CASSPHSGGPSEDTQYF. As DNA, the CDR3 is TGTGCCAGCAGCCCACATAGCGGGGGGCCGTCCGAAGATACGCAGTATTTT.

This clonotype was recorded a few times. The chain has TRBV20-1 and TRBJ1-1; D is undetermined. Germline CDR1 DFQATT, CDR2 SNEGSKA (reference sequence). The V and J ends lost 1 base and 4 bases respectively, with 10 bases between them. The length of the CDR3 is 13 residues. The CDR3 reads CSARGPESTEAFF. The DNA of the CDR3 is TGCAGTGCTAGAGGCCCAGAGTCCACTGAAGCTTTCTTT.

The chain employs TRBV4-2 and TRBJ2-7; the match to TRBD2 covers 8 bases. CDR1 is LGHNA and CDR2 is YNFKEQ in the germline V gene. The CDR3 sequence is 15 residues long. The ends lost 0 bases at V and 3 bases at J; junction bases unmatched: 4. The CDR3 protein is CASSQEAGGVYEQYF. In DNA, the CDR3 is TGTGCCAGCAGCCAAGAGGCGGGGGGAGTCTACGAGCAGTACTTC.

Here the CDR3 DNA reads TGTGCCAGCAGCTTGGTAGCGGGAGGGCCTCCAGATACGCAGTATTTT. It yields the protein CASSLVAGGPPDTQYF. This chain uses TRBV7-9 with TRBJ2-3; 11 nucleotides align to TRBD2. Germline loops: CDR1 SEHNR, CDR2 FQNEAQ (reference sequence). The CDR3 is 16 amino acids. V dropped 3 bases and J dropped 4; count of bases not matched to a gene: 6.

This sequence joins TRBV19 and TRBJ2-6; D might be TRBD1 or TRBD2, each matching 5 bases. The germline gives CDR1 LNHDA, CDR2 SQIVND (reference sequence). With 5 bases removed from V and 0 bases from J, the gap between germline ends came to 26 bases. This CDR3 has 21 amino acids. DNA of the CDR3: TGTGCCAGTAGTCTTGACAGAAATCTATCGGGGCCGGCCTCTGGGGCCAACGTCCTGACTTTC. Amino acid sequence: CASSLDRNLSGPASGANVLTF.

The V call is TRBV19, the J call TRBJ2-6, with D perhaps TRBD2 (5 bases). This CDR3 is 14 amino acids long. Per germline, CDR1 LNHDA and CDR2 SQIVND (reference sequence). Between the trimmed V and J ends, which lost 6 bases and 4 bases, there was a span of 10 bases. In nucleotides, the CDR3 is TGTGCCAGTAGGTGGGGAGAAGGGGCCAACGTCCTGACTTTC. Encoded protein: CASRWGEGANVLTF.

This clonotype was counted ten times or more. The chain uses TRBV6-2 or TRBV6-3 and TRBJ1-1; tentative D call: TRBD1 (6 bases). Germline V gene sequence: CDR1 MNHEY, CDR2 SVGEGT. Between the trimmed V and J ends, which lost 8 bases and 3 bases, there was a span of 16 bases. The CDR3 is made up of 14 amino acids. CDR3 amino acids: CASGEQGGDTEAFF. The CDR3 region has the DNA TGTGCCAGCGGAGAACAGGGAGGGGACACTGAAGCTTTCTTT.

The chain carries TRBV5-4 and TRBJ2-7, with D unresolved. Germline V lookup: CDR1 SGHNT, CDR2 YYREEE (reference sequence). CDR3 length: 13 residues. The V and J ends lost 0 bases and 6 bases respectively, with 10 bases between them. CDR3 sequence: CASSLEQIAEQYF. CDR3 DNA: TGTGCCAGCAGCTTGGAACAGATCGCCGAGCAGTACTTC.

This clonotype was seen a handful of times. The chain joins TRBV12-3 or TRBV12-4 to TRBJ1-6; no clear D gene. V lost 3 bases, J lost 5 bases, and 14 bases lay in between. CDR3 length: 16 amino acids. CDR3 sequence reads: CASSFGGLEDNSPLHF. The CDR3 DNA follows: TGTGCCAGCAGTTTTGGTGGGTTAGAGGATAATTCACCCCTCCACTTT.

The rearrangement uses TRBV4-3 and TRBJ2-1; TRBD2 matches at 8 bases. The V and J ends lost 0 bases and 7 bases, in that order; junction bases with no gene match: 8. The CDR3 length is 16 residues. Germline-derived CDR1 and CDR2 are LGHNA and YSLEER. CDR3 residues: CASSQDFSGGPNEQFF. The CDR3 DNA is TGCGCCAGCAGCCAAGATTTTTCGGGGGGGCCTAATGAGCAGTTCTTC.

This sequence joins TRBV4-1 and TRBJ2-7; TRBD2 agrees at 7 bases. The CDR3 extends over 15 amino acids. V lost 0 bases and J lost 2; bases outside the gene matches: 4. Germline values: CDR1 MGHRA, CDR2 YSYEKL. CDR3 DNA sequence: TGCGCCAGCAGCCAAGAAAAGCGGGGAGCCTACGAGCAGTACTTC. Amino acid sequence: CASSQEKRGAYEQYF.

The rearrangement uses TRBV2 and TRBJ2-7; D is perhaps TRBD2 (6 bases). V lost 6 bases to trimming and J lost 7 bases, with 13 bases between them. Germline CDR1 is SNHLY and CDR2 is FYNNEI. CDR3 length equals 12 residues. The CDR3 region has the DNA TGTGCCAGCAGCGCCACAGGAGGGGAGCAGTACTTC. This codes for CASSATGGEQYF.

A remark on this clonotype: A much larger clone lies a single base off, so this may be a read error. This chain joins TRBV7-8 and TRBJ2-1, with 7 bases aligning to TRBD2. The V gene's germline CDR1 is SGHVS and CDR2 FQNEAQ. The CDR3 sequence is 15 residues long. With V trimmed by 7 bases and J by 5 bases, 11 bases remained unmatched. The CDR3, as DNA: TGTGCCAGCACCACATGCGGGGGAAATCACAATGAGCAGTTCTTC. This gives the protein CASTTCGGNHNEQFF.

The chain couples TRBV2 to TRBJ2-7, with 7 bases matching TRBD1. The trim removed 10 bases at V and 0 bases at J, leaving 6 bases unmatched. CDR1 is SNHLY, CDR2 FYNNEI, per germline. The CDR3 is 13 residues long. This chain's CDR3 is CAIPGQHSYEQYF. The DNA of the CDR3 is TGTGCCATCCCGGGACAGCACTCCTACGAGCAGTACTTC.

This clonotype was counted between two and nine times. The chain recombines TRBV12-3 or TRBV12-4 with TRBJ1-1, with no clear D. V was shortened by 0 bases and J by 1 base, with 6 bases between the two germline ends. This CDR3 is 14 amino acids long. CDR3 sequence reads: CASSLAATNTEAFF. The CDR3 DNA reads TGTGCCAGCAGTTTAGCAGCCACGAACACTGAAGCTTTCTTT.

The V call is TRBV20-1, the J call TRBJ2-6; the D is unclear. V lost 3 bases, J lost 0 bases, and 3 bases lay in between. CDR3 size: 13 residues. CDR1 is DFQATT, CDR2 SNEGSKA, per germline (reference sequence). The chain's CDR3 is CSARPSGANVLTF. CDR3 nucleotides: TGCAGTGCTAGGCCCTCTGGGGCCAACGTCCTGACTTTC.

This clonotype came up many times. The genes are TRBV7-8 and TRBJ2-3; no firm D call. V was shortened by 3 bases and J by 1 base, with 5 bases between the two germline ends. This CDR3 is 13 amino acids long. Germline V gene lookup returns CDR1 SGHVS and CDR2 FQNEAQ. The CDR3: CASSLFRTDTQYF. CDR3 in DNA: TGTGCCAGCAGCTTGTTTCGCACAGATACGCAGTATTTT.

In its sample, this clonotype was seen many times. The CDR3 DNA sequence: TGTGCCAGCAGAGACACTCGAGGTTATAATTCACCCCTCCACTTT. It translates to CASRDTRGYNSPLHF. The gene calls are TRBV25-1 and TRBJ1-6, with D uncertain. CDR3 length: 15 amino acids. CDR1 and CDR2 from the germline V gene are MGHDK and SYGVNS. V lost 6 bases to trimming and J lost 4 bases, with 13 bases between them.

This clonotype has only a few counts. This chain connects TRBV6-5 to TRBJ2-5; no firm D call. The CDR3 length is 14 residues. The V end lost 3 bases, the J end lost 3 bases, and 11 bases lay between the germline ends. The germline gives CDR1 MNHEY, CDR2 SVGAGI. In DNA, the CDR3 is TGTGCCAGCAGTTATTCGTCTGAAAAAGAGACCCAGTACTTC. Protein sequence: CASSYSSEKETQYF.

The chain carries TRBV27 and TRBJ1-5; D gene uncertain. The CDR3 is 15 amino acids. Looked up from germline, CDR1 is MNHEY and CDR2 is SMNVEV (reference sequence). Deletions cut 5 bases from V and 0 bases from J, with 11 bases between. This CDR3 is CASSKIGFSNQPQHF. Here the CDR3 DNA reads TGTGCCAGCAGTAAAATAGGGTTTAGCAATCAGCCCCAGCATTTT.